This is a list of T cell receptor beta chains from one sample in a study of T cells after yellow fever vaccination. TCRdb passed the 5' RACE reads through MiXCR, listing each CDR3 protein once. The data hold 620,000 or so distinct CDR3 sequences, with around 12% observed a single time. The material sequenced was PBMCs, taken on the day of the yellow fever booster vaccination. The origin of the receptors is a man aged 30 to 39 who received the YFV17D yellow fever vaccine. Each CDR3 is given with its conserved first and last residue. A D gene is named only where the DNA matches it firmly. For some rows the clone size is stated as once, few or many, or as a class when expanded; others skip it.

cdr3_length | j_call | d_call | clone_size | v_call | cdr3_aa | cdr3_nt
17 | TRBJ2-7 | TRBD2 | few | TRBV2 | CASHEGAGTSGKHEQYF | TGTGCCAGCCATGAGGGAGCCGGGACTAGCGGGAAGCACGAGCAGTACTTC
17 | TRBJ2-3 | TRBD2 | few | TRBV3-1 | CASSQEPSGRITDTQYF | TGTGCCAGCAGCCAAGAACCGAGCGGGAGAATTACAGATACGCAGTATTTT
19 | TRBJ2-4 | TRBD2 | few | TRBV27 | CANSPGTTITQGTKNIQYF | TGTGCCAATTCGCCCGGGACTACGATAACCCAAGGTACCAAAAACATTCAGTACTTC
14 | TRBJ1-1 | NA | few | TRBV7-2 | CASSPAVLGDEAFF | TGTGCCAGCAGCCCCGCGGTTTTAGGAGATGAAGCTTTCTTT
13 | TRBJ1-2 | NA | few | TRBV14 | CASSQASGYGYTF | TGTGCCAGCAGCCAAGCTTCGGGCTATGGCTACACCTTC
18 | TRBJ2-3 | TRBD2 | NA | TRBV10-2 | CASSESMPGASGRNTQYF | TGCGCCAGCAGTGAGTCGATGCCAGGGGCTAGCGGGAGGAATACGCAGTATTTT
14 | TRBJ2-7 | TRBD2 | few | TRBV5-4 | CASSLPGGSREQYF | TGTGCCAGCAGCTTGCCGGGGGGATCGAGAGAGCAGTACTTC
12 | TRBJ2-5 | NA | NA | TRBV7-7 | CASASDKETQYF | TGTGCCAGCGCCAGCGATAAAGAGACCCAGTACTTC
13 | TRBJ1-1 | NA | few | TRBV20-1 | CSAPIRADTEAFF | TGCAGTGCTCCCATCCGGGCGGACACTGAAGCTTTCTTT
15 | TRBJ2-2 | NA | NA | TRBV10-2 | CASHPPGAFTGELFF | TGCGCCAGCCATCCTCCGGGGGCTTTCACCGGGGAGCTGTTTTTT
12 | TRBJ2-1 | NA | many | TRBV7-9 | CASTGSYNEQFF | TGCGCCAGTACCGGGAGCTACAATGAGCAGTTCTTC
16 | TRBJ1-4 | NA | few | TRBV5-5 | CASSLGGTLSNEKLFF | TGTGCCAGCAGCTTGGGAGGGACTCTCTCTAATGAAAAACTGTTTTTT
21 | TRBJ2-3 | TRBD2 | NA | TRBV6-2/TRBV6-3 | CASSYRPPGTSGRRITDTQYF | TGTGCCAGCAGTTACCGGCCCCCAGGGACTAGCGGGAGACGTATCACAGATACGCAGTATTTT
13 | TRBJ1-6 | NA | many | TRBV12-3/TRBV12-4 | CASSFGGGGALHF | TGTGCCAGCAGTTTCGGGGGAGGGGGGGCCCTCCACTTT
12 | TRBJ2-7 | TRBD2 | many | TRBV29-1 | CSVGGGTYEQYF | TGCAGCGTTGGGGGAGGGACCTACGAGCAGTACTTC
12 | TRBJ2-3 | NA | NA | TRBV20-1 | CSAVGGGDTQYF | TGCAGTGCTGTCGGGGGAGGTGATACGCAGTATTTT
13 | TRBJ2-5 | NA | many | TRBV12-3/TRBV12-4 | CASSLQYQETQYF | TGTGCCAGCAGCCTTCAATACCAAGAGACCCAGTACTTC
13 | TRBJ2-7 | TRBD1 | many | TRBV29-1 | CSVATGQGSEQYF | TGCAGCGTTGCGACGGGACAGGGGAGCGAGCAGTACTTC
14 | TRBJ2-5 | TRBD1 | few | TRBV7-3 | CASSSTGGFETQYF | TGTGCCAGCAGCTCGACAGGGGGCTTTGAGACCCAGTACTTC
15 | TRBJ1-5 | TRBD1 | NA | TRBV13 | CASSRQGGGNQPQHF | TGTGCCAGCAGCCGACAGGGGGGAGGCAATCAGCCCCAGCATTTT
15 | TRBJ1-1 | TRBD1 | few | TRBV7-2 | CASSPQQGMNTEAFF | TGTGCCAGCAGCCCACAACAGGGGATGAACACTGAAGCTTTCTTT
17 | TRBJ2-7 | TRBD1 | NA | TRBV4-3 | CASSLRSLGQGTGEQYF | TGCGCCAGCAGCCTCCGCTCCCTGGGACAGGGGACGGGGGAGCAGTACTTC
14 | TRBJ2-7 | TRBD2 | few | TRBV15 | CATSSTSGFYEQYF | TGTGCCACCAGCAGTACTAGCGGGTTCTACGAGCAGTACTTC
15 | TRBJ2-3 | TRBD2 | few | TRBV6-2/TRBV6-3 | CASSYLREVADTQYF | TGTGCCAGCAGTTACTTGCGGGAGGTTGCAGATACGCAGTATTTT
14 | TRBJ2-7 | NA | NA | TRBV20-1 | CSARAVRGSYEQYF | TGCAGTGCTAGGGCCGTCAGGGGATCCTACGAGCAGTACTTC
15 | TRBJ2-3 | NA | NA | TRBV4-3 | CASSPGGTGVDTQYF | TGCGCCAGCAGCCCCGGAGGCACGGGGGTTGATACGCAGTATTTT
14 | TRBJ2-5 | TRBD1 | NA | TRBV15 | CATSEGQGEETQYF | TGTGCCACCAGCGAGGGACAGGGAGAAGAGACCCAGTACTTC
15 | TRBJ2-1 | NA | NA | TRBV7-9 | CASRFPKEVYNEQFF | TGTGCCAGCAGGTTCCCAAAGGAGGTTTACAATGAGCAGTTCTTC
13 | TRBJ2-1 | NA | NA | TRBV18 | CASSPFFLNEQFF | TGTGCCAGCTCACCTTTTTTTTTGAATGAGCAGTTCTTC
15 | TRBJ1-3 | NA | few | TRBV9 | CASSVEGSSGNTIYF | TGTGCCAGCAGCGTAGAGGGGAGCTCTGGAAACACCATATATTTT
14 | TRBJ2-7 | NA | NA | TRBV10-3 | CAIRGAHTNYEQYF | TGTGCCATCAGGGGAGCACATACGAACTACGAGCAGTACTTC
16 | TRBJ2-2 | TRBD2 | few | TRBV7-7 | CASSLIAGGSTGELFF | TGTGCTAGCAGCTTAATAGCGGGAGGGAGCACCGGGGAGCTGTTTTTT
14 | TRBJ2-7 | NA | NA | TRBV19 | CASTTQGNGGEQYF | TGTGCCAGTACCACACAGGGAAATGGAGGGGAGCAGTACTTC
11 | TRBJ2-7 | NA | few | TRBV6-6 | CASRQSFEQYF | TGTGCCAGCAGACAAAGTTTCGAGCAGTACTTC
13 | TRBJ2-1 | NA | many | TRBV27 | CASSHRVYNEQFF | TGTGCCAGCAGTCACAGGGTTTACAATGAGCAGTTCTTC
15 | TRBJ2-3 | NA | NA | TRBV21-1 | CASSNSAEPTDTQYF | TGTGCCAGCAGCAACAGTGCGGAGCCCACAGATACGCAGTATTTT
16 | TRBJ2-2 | TRBD2 | few | TRBV7-2 | CASSPASGRYTGELFF | TGTGCCAGCAGCCCCGCTAGCGGGAGGTACACCGGGGAGCTGTTTTTT
13 | TRBJ2-7 | NA | NA | TRBV2 | CASSDRVVYEQYF | TGTGCCAGCAGTGACAGGGTGGTCTACGAGCAGTACTTC
20 | TRBJ2-1 | TRBD2 | NA | TRBV11-2 | CASSSPSIKREFRSYNEQFF | TGTGCCAGCAGCTCACCCTCGATTAAGCGGGAGTTTCGCTCCTACAATGAGCAGTTCTTC
19 | TRBJ2-1 | TRBD2 | NA | TRBV28 | CASTKGVGLAGGVNNEQFF | TGTGCCAGCACCAAAGGAGTGGGACTAGCGGGTGGAGTAAACAATGAGCAGTTCTTC
16 | TRBJ2-1 | TRBD2 | NA | TRBV7-8 | CASSLPWGLAGDEQFF | TGTGCCAGCAGCTTACCCTGGGGACTAGCGGGAGATGAGCAGTTCTTC